The sequence of this T cell receptor (beta chain) was determined in a study of cytotoxic CD8 clonotypes in ibrutinib-treated CLL. Study outcomes and limitations: Clonality went up at the time of ibrutinib response, stayed stable in sustained remission, and later dropped back toward its baseline level at progression.

As for this clone: Its antigen is currently unknown.

TCRdb's table, derived via immunoSEQ multiplex PCR, lists solely in-frame clones and lacks some. The sample holds about 22,000 clones, approximately 81% seen once. J gave up 4 bases and V 1 base, and 16 bases lay outside the gene matches. Germline loops: CDR1 SGHVS, CDR2 FQNEAQ. The CDR3 is 19 residues long. Sample: PBMCs, taken before ibrutinib treatment. The origin of this receptor is a human donor with chronic lymphocytic leukemia. V usage is TRBV7-8 and J usage is TRBJ2-1, with 7 bases fitting TRBD2. The CDR3 sequence is CASSLDPRLAAPEYNEQFF. The CDR3 DNA reads as TGTGCCAGCAGCTTAGATCCCCGGCTAGCGGCCCCCGAATACAATGAGCAGTTCTTC.